This T cell receptor (beta chain) was obtained from a study of T cell changes during pregnancy in multiple sclerosis. The method was immunoSEQ multiplex PCR; TCRdb's version includes in-frame clones alone and lacks a portion of them. The data contain fewer than 85,000 clones, about 93% of them singletons. Germline CDR1 SGDLS, CDR2 YYNGEE. Trimming removed 4 bases from V and 3 bases from J; junction bases left unmatched: 7. The CDR3 totals 16 residues. The sequencing here drew on peripheral blood, taken after pregnancy. The chain carries TRBV9 and TRBJ2-1, with TRBD2 matching over 10 bases. The TCR originated in a female donor in good health, enrolled as a control in a pregnancy study. In DNA form, the CDR3 reads TGTGCCAGCAGCACCCATCGGACTAGCGGCTACAATGAGCAGTTCTTC. It specifies CASSTHRTSGYNEQFF.